The 5 T cell receptor beta chains given below trace back to one sample, sequenced in a study of T cell repertoires in cytomegalovirus infection. These receptors lack a known antigen. TCRdb passed the reads through MiXCR, listing each CDR3 protein once. Here the sample spans fewer than 1,000,000 distinct CDR3 sequences, about a third being singletons. Sequences were derived from cultured CD8+ T cells from PBMCs, sampled from culture after CMV antigen stimulation. The source is a human donor in good health (CMV status not recorded). Some clones in this sample may be carry-over from other donors' samples.

This clonotype was counted only a few times. This rearrangement joins TRBV5-6 to TRBJ2-2, with D possibly TRBD2 on 6 matching bases. Trimming shortened V by 1 base and J by 1 base, and 8 bases separated the two germline ends. The CDR3 length is 15 residues. Looked up from germline, CDR1 is SGHDT and CDR2 is YYEEEE. CDR3 DNA: TGTGCCAGCAGCTTGACTAGCTGGAACACCGGGGAGCTGTTTTTT. Its translation is CASSLTSWNTGELFF. Complete variable domain (other parts from reference TRBV5-6 and TRBJ2-2): DAGVTQSPTHLIKTRGQQVTLRCSPKSGHDTVSWYQQALGQGPQFIFQYYEEEERQRGNFPDRFSGHQFPNYSSELNVNALLLGDSALYLCASSLTSWNTGELFFGEGSRLTVL.

J is TRBJ2-2 and V is TRBV7-3, with 7 bases aligning to TRBD1. V gave up 5 bases and J gave up 0 bases; unmatched junction bases: 6. This CDR3 has 16 residues. The germline V gene has CDR1 SGHTA and CDR2 FQGTGA. CDR3 sequence (DNA): TGTGCCAGCAGCCTACCGACAGGGCCGAACACCGGGGAGCTGTTTTTT. Protein product: CASSLPTGPNTGELFF.

The table lists this clonotype with a few counts. One end of the junction varies from germline; a read error may be responsible. This chain uses TRBV12-3 or TRBV12-4 with TRBJ1-1; D remains unclear. This CDR3 comprises 9 residues. The CDR3 sequence is CASDMAGSF. The CDR3 DNA sequence: TGTGCCAGCGATATGGCGGGATCCTTT.

The chain combines TRBV29-1 with TRBJ2-7; perhaps D is TRBD1 or TRBD2 (5 bases each). V dropped 3 bases and J dropped 1 base, with 10 bases sitting between them. The germline CDR1 and CDR2 sequences are SQVTM and ANQGSEA. The CDR3 length is 13 residues. In DNA, the CDR3 is TGCAGCGTTGAGGGGGTTTCGTCCTACGAGCAGTACTTC. It is translated as CSVEGVSSYEQYF.

This clonotype came up a few times. This chain links TRBV19 with TRBJ2-2, with D possibly called TRBD1 or TRBD2 (5 bases each). Trimming removed 8 bases from V and 1 base from J, with 20 bases in between. This CDR3 comprises 17 residues. Germline V gives CDR1 LNHDA, CDR2 SQIVND (reference sequence). The CDR3 is CASYQRVGGMNTGELFF. The CDR3 DNA sequence: TGTGCCAGTTATCAACGGGTTGGGGGTATGAACACCGGGGAGCTGTTTTTT.